A selection of T cell receptor beta chains follows, all from one sample in a study of blood T cell repertoires in COVID-19. Sequenced by immunoSEQ multiplex PCR; TCRdb stores in-frame clones only, minus some. The sample holds about 140,000 clones; 80% to 90% are singletons and the top ten take around 1.7%. Sequenced input: peripheral blood. The receptors shown here come from a woman aged 45 to 65 with acute or convalescent COVID-19. Each CDR3 is given with its conserved first and last residue. The order of the fields is clone size, D gene, J gene, V gene, CDR3 DNA, CDR3 protein. The D gene is left open where the match is weak. Clone size, where shown, is once, few, many, or a class for clones that have expanded.

clone size: few; D gene: NA; J gene: TRBJ1-2; V gene: TRBV7-9; CDR3 DNA: TGTGCCAGCAGCAAATCGACGGGGAACCTCTATGGCTACACCTTC; CDR3 protein: CASSKSTGNLYGYTF
clone size: NA; D gene: TRBD1; J gene: TRBJ1-2; V gene: TRBV7-8; CDR3 DNA: TGTGCCAGCAGCTTAGGGGACAGGGGGCGAGGGTACACCTTC; CDR3 protein: CASSLGDRGRGYTF
clone size: NA; D gene: NA; J gene: TRBJ2-7; V gene: TRBV19; CDR3 DNA: TGTGCCAGTAGTTGGGGGGATTATTCCTACGAGCAGTACTTC; CDR3 protein: CASSWGDYSYEQYF
clone size: NA; D gene: NA; J gene: TRBJ1-5; V gene: TRBV6-5; CDR3 DNA: TGTGCCAGCAGCATCAATCAGCCCCAGCATTTT; CDR3 protein: CASSINQPQHF
clone size: NA; D gene: TRBD1; J gene: TRBJ1-1; V gene: TRBV19; CDR3 DNA: TGTGCCAGTAGGGACAGGGACACTGAAGCTTTCTTT; CDR3 protein: CASRDRDTEAFF
clone size: few; D gene: NA; J gene: TRBJ2-5; V gene: TRBV6-5; CDR3 DNA: TGTGCCAGCAGGGGGGCCGACTCTCTGGCGGAGACCCAGTACTTC; CDR3 protein: CASRGADSLAETQYF
clone size: NA; D gene: NA; J gene: TRBJ1-6; V gene: TRBV30; CDR3 DNA: TGTGCCTGGAGTAGGACAGTTAATTCACCCCTCCACTTT; CDR3 protein: CAWSRTVNSPLHF
clone size: NA; D gene: TRBD1; J gene: TRBJ1-4; V gene: TRBV4-1; CDR3 DNA: TGCGCCAGCAGCCCCCAGCAGGGGGCGCCGATAAGTGAAAAACTGTTTTTT; CDR3 protein: CASSPQQGAPISEKLFF
clone size: once; D gene: NA; J gene: TRBJ2-1; V gene: TRBV19; CDR3 DNA: TGTGCCAGTAGTATGGTAAGGGAGGAGCAGTTCTTC; CDR3 protein: CASSMVREEQFF
clone size: once; D gene: NA; J gene: TRBJ1-1; V gene: TRBV3-1/TRBV3-2; CDR3 DNA: TGTGCCAGCAGCCAAGTAGAGAACCCGAACACTGAAGCTTTCTTT; CDR3 protein: CASSQVENPNTEAFF
clone size: NA; D gene: NA; J gene: TRBJ2-1; V gene: TRBV19; CDR3 DNA: TGTGCCAGTAGTATTCTCGGCAGCGGGGAGCAGTTCTTC; CDR3 protein: CASSILGSGEQFF
clone size: NA; D gene: TRBD2; J gene: TRBJ2-7; V gene: TRBV5-4; CDR3 DNA: TGTGCCAGCAGCTTGGGACTAGCGGTTTCCTACGAGCAGTACTTC; CDR3 protein: CASSLGLAVSYEQYF
clone size: NA; D gene: TRBD1; J gene: TRBJ1-3; V gene: TRBV20-1; CDR3 DNA: TGCAGTGCTAGTTTAGTTCCCCGTGGACAGGGGGCGAGAGGAAACACCATATATTTT; CDR3 protein: CSASLVPRGQGARGNTIYF
clone size: NA; D gene: NA; J gene: TRBJ2-5; V gene: TRBV5-4; CDR3 DNA: TGTGCCAGCAGCTTGGATCCAGGGGCACAAGAGACCCAGTACTTC; CDR3 protein: CASSLDPGAQETQYF
clone size: NA; D gene: NA; J gene: TRBJ2-5; V gene: TRBV5-4; CDR3 DNA: TGTGCCAGCAGCTTGTGGGCAGTCCAAGAGACCCAGTACTTC; CDR3 protein: CASSLWAVQETQYF
clone size: NA; D gene: TRBD1; J gene: TRBJ2-7; V gene: TRBV5-8; CDR3 DNA: TGTGCCAGCAGCTTTGACAGGGAGATAAACGAGCAGTACTTC; CDR3 protein: CASSFDREINEQYF
clone size: NA; D gene: NA; J gene: TRBJ1-2; V gene: TRBV5-6; CDR3 DNA: TGTGCCAGCAGCTTGGGAGACTATGGCTACACCTTC; CDR3 protein: CASSLGDYGYTF
clone size: NA; D gene: NA; J gene: TRBJ1-2; V gene: TRBV11-2; CDR3 DNA: TGTGCCAGCAGCTTAATCGTTAACTATGGCTACACCTTC; CDR3 protein: CASSLIVNYGYTF
clone size: once; D gene: NA; J gene: TRBJ1-5; V gene: TRBV19; CDR3 DNA: TGTGCCAGTAGTAACAGGGATGATCAGCCCCAGCATTTT; CDR3 protein: CASSNRDDQPQHF
clone size: NA; D gene: NA; J gene: TRBJ1-3; V gene: TRBV19; CDR3 DNA: TGTGCCAGTAGCCCGGGACACACCAGCTCTGGAAACACCATATATTTT; CDR3 protein: CASSPGHTSSGNTIYF
clone size: NA; D gene: NA; J gene: TRBJ2-5; V gene: TRBV10-1; CDR3 DNA: TGCGCCAGCAGTTCACAGGGAAAAGAGACCCAGTACTTC; CDR3 protein: CASSSQGKETQYF
clone size: NA; D gene: NA; J gene: TRBJ2-2; V gene: TRBV7-9; CDR3 DNA: TGTGCCAGCAGCTTAGGTACAGGTCACCCCGGGGAGCTGTTTTTT; CDR3 protein: CASSLGTGHPGELFF
clone size: NA; D gene: TRBD1; J gene: TRBJ1-4; V gene: TRBV5-1; CDR3 DNA: TGCGCCAGCAGCTCAGGACAGGGGAATGAAAAACTGTTTTTT; CDR3 protein: CASSSGQGNEKLFF
clone size: NA; D gene: TRBD1; J gene: TRBJ2-1; V gene: TRBV9; CDR3 DNA: TGTGCCAGAGAGACAGGGTCGCAAAGCTCCTACAATGAGCAGTTCTTC; CDR3 protein: CARETGSQSSYNEQFF
clone size: few; D gene: TRBD1; J gene: TRBJ1-2; V gene: TRBV6-1; CDR3 DNA: TGTGCCAGCAGTGAACTGTTGACAGGGGGATATGGCTACACCTTC; CDR3 protein: CASSELLTGGYGYTF
clone size: NA; D gene: NA; J gene: TRBJ2-3; V gene: TRBV9; CDR3 DNA: TGTGCCAGCAGCGTAGACGGGAGCACAGATACGCAGTATTTT; CDR3 protein: CASSVDGSTDTQYF
clone size: once; D gene: TRBD2; J gene: TRBJ2-3; V gene: TRBV3-1/TRBV3-2; CDR3 DNA: TGTGCCAGCAGTCCCCCAGGACTAGTGATGCAGTATTTT; CDR3 protein: CASSPPGLVMQYF
clone size: NA; D gene: TRBD1; J gene: TRBJ2-3; V gene: TRBV5-1; CDR3 DNA: TGCGCCAGCAGCTTGGGCGCATCAGGGGGCTCAGATACGCAGTATTTT; CDR3 protein: CASSLGASGGSDTQYF
clone size: NA; D gene: NA; J gene: TRBJ2-6; V gene: TRBV7-3; CDR3 DNA: TGTGCCAGCAGCTCAAATCGGGCTGGGGCCAACGTCCTGACTTTC; CDR3 protein: CASSSNRAGANVLTF
clone size: few; D gene: NA; J gene: TRBJ1-5; V gene: TRBV9; CDR3 DNA: TGTGCCAGCAGCGTAACGTGGCAAGGCAATCAGCCCCAGCATTTT; CDR3 protein: CASSVTWQGNQPQHF
clone size: NA; D gene: NA; J gene: TRBJ1-2; V gene: TRBV12-3/TRBV12-4; CDR3 DNA: TGTGCCAGCAGTTCTACAGTCAACTATGGCTACACCTTC; CDR3 protein: CASSSTVNYGYTF
clone size: once; D gene: NA; J gene: TRBJ2-1; V gene: TRBV5-1; CDR3 DNA: TGCGCCAGCAGCCTGGGTGGCGGGGCTAATGAGCAGTTCTTC; CDR3 protein: CASSLGGGANEQFF
clone size: NA; D gene: NA; J gene: TRBJ2-1; V gene: TRBV19; CDR3 DNA: TGTGCCAGTAGTATAGGATGGGGGGAGTCGGATGAGCAGTTCTTC; CDR3 protein: CASSIGWGESDEQFF
clone size: NA; D gene: TRBD1; J gene: TRBJ1-4; V gene: TRBV7-2; CDR3 DNA: TGTGCCAGCAGCCAATTTAGGGGGCGGAATGAAAAACTGTTTTTT; CDR3 protein: CASSQFRGRNEKLFF
clone size: NA; D gene: NA; J gene: TRBJ1-1; V gene: TRBV7-3; CDR3 DNA: TGTGCCAGCAGCTTGGGGCGTACGAACACTGAAGCTTTCTTT; CDR3 protein: CASSLGRTNTEAFF
clone size: NA; D gene: NA; J gene: TRBJ1-3; V gene: TRBV5-1; CDR3 DNA: TGCGCCAGCCATCGGGGAGACACCCACTCTGGAAACACCATATATTTT; CDR3 protein: CASHRGDTHSGNTIYF
clone size: NA; D gene: NA; J gene: TRBJ1-1; V gene: TRBV7-9; CDR3 DNA: TGTGCCAGCAGCTTTCAGGGGCGAGACACTGAAGCTTTCTTT; CDR3 protein: CASSFQGRDTEAFF
clone size: NA; D gene: TRBD1; J gene: TRBJ1-2; V gene: TRBV5-8; CDR3 DNA: TGTGCCAGCAGCTCAGGACAGGGGGTTGATGGCTACACCTTC; CDR3 protein: CASSSGQGVDGYTF
clone size: once; D gene: NA; J gene: TRBJ1-2; V gene: TRBV29-1; CDR3 DNA: TGCAGCGTTGAAACCCCGCCCCGGAACTATGGCTACACCTTC; CDR3 protein: CSVETPPRNYGYTF
clone size: NA; D gene: NA; J gene: TRBJ1-1; V gene: TRBV6-1; CDR3 DNA: TGTGCCAGCAGTCTACTACAGGGTGTGAGGACTGAAGCTTTCTTT; CDR3 protein: CASSLLQGVRTEAFF
clone size: NA; D gene: NA; J gene: TRBJ1-4; V gene: TRBV12-3/TRBV12-4; CDR3 DNA: TGTGCCAGCAGTTTACGGGAAAAACTGTTTTTT; CDR3 protein: CASSLREKLFF
clone size: NA; D gene: TRBD1; J gene: TRBJ2-1; V gene: TRBV27; CDR3 DNA: TGTGCCAGCAGGACGACAGGGATTTACAATGAGCAGTTCTTC; CDR3 protein: CASRTTGIYNEQFF
clone size: NA; D gene: NA; J gene: TRBJ2-7; V gene: TRBV18; CDR3 DNA: TGTGCCAGCTCACCGGGAGCCTCCTACGAGCAGTACTTC; CDR3 protein: CASSPGASYEQYF
clone size: NA; D gene: TRBD2; J gene: TRBJ2-1; V gene: TRBV27; CDR3 DNA: TGTGCCAGCAGCGCCGTGGCTAGCGGGAGTAGTGAGCAGTTCTTC; CDR3 protein: CASSAVASGSSEQFF
clone size: NA; D gene: NA; J gene: TRBJ1-5; V gene: TRBV12-3/TRBV12-4; CDR3 DNA: TGTGCCAGCAGTTTCACATCTCTCGCGGGGCATTTT; CDR3 protein: CASSFTSLAGHF
clone size: NA; D gene: NA; J gene: TRBJ2-1; V gene: TRBV5-6; CDR3 DNA: TGTGCCAGCAGCTCACCAGATGAGGGTAGCGATGAGCAGTTCTTC; CDR3 protein: CASSSPDEGSDEQFF
clone size: NA; D gene: TRBD1; J gene: TRBJ1-2; V gene: TRBV28; CDR3 DNA: TGTGCCAGCAGCGTCGGGACAGCGTCCGGCTACACCTTC; CDR3 protein: CASSVGTASGYTF
clone size: NA; D gene: NA; J gene: TRBJ1-2; V gene: TRBV12-3/TRBV12-4; CDR3 DNA: TGTGCCAGCAGTTTAGCGGGGGGAGGCGGCTACACCTTC; CDR3 protein: CASSLAGGGGYTF
clone size: NA; D gene: NA; J gene: TRBJ2-7; V gene: TRBV5-6; CDR3 DNA: TGTGCCAGCAGTCCCTTCGGGGGAGGCTACGAGCAGTACTTC; CDR3 protein: CASSPFGGGYEQYF
clone size: NA; D gene: NA; J gene: TRBJ1-2; V gene: TRBV5-1; CDR3 DNA: TGCGCCAGCAGTCAACCCGGGACTATGGGCTACACCTTC; CDR3 protein: CASSQPGTMGYTF
clone size: NA; D gene: TRBD1; J gene: TRBJ2-2; V gene: TRBV24-1; CDR3 DNA: TGTGCCACCAGTGATTGGTTTACCGGGACAGGGGAAACCGGGGAGCTGTTTTTT; CDR3 protein: CATSDWFTGTGETGELFF